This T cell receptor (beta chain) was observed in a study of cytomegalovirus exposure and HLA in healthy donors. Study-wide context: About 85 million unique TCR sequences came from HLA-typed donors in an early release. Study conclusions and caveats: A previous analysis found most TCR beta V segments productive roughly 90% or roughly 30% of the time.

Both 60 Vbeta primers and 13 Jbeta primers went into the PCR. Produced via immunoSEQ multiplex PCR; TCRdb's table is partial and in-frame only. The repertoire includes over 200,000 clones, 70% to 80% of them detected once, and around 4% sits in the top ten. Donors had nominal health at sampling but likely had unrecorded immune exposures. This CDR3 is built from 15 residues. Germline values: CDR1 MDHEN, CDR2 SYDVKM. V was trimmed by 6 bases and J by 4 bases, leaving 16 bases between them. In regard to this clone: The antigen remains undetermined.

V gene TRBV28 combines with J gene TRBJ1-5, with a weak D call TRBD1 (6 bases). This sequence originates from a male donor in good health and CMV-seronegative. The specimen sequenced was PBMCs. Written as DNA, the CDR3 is TGTGCCAGCAGCCAAGAAACAGGGAGAAATCAGCCCCAGCATTTT. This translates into CASSQETGRNQPQHF.